Following are 27 T cell receptor beta chains from one sample sequenced in a study of blood T cell repertoires in COVID-19. The repertoire was sequenced with immunoSEQ multiplex PCR; TCRdb's copy has only in-frame clones and lacks some. This sample yields some 60,000 clones, of which 82% are seen a single time; over 10% belongs to the top ten. Sample: peripheral blood. These receptors were taken from a human donor in a cohort sampled during active COVID-19.

The gene calls are TRBV19 and TRBJ1-2, with 8 bases identical to TRBD1. Looked up from germline, CDR1 is LNHDA and CDR2 is SQIVND (reference sequence). V shed 9 bases, J shed 7 bases, and the junction held 10 bases outside the gene matches. The CDR3 length is 13 residues. The CDR3 DNA reads TGTGCCAGCACCCGGGGACAGGACGGTGGCTACACCTTC. It encodes CASTRGQDGGYTF.

The rearrangement uses TRBV2 and TRBJ2-7, with unresolved D. This CDR3 comprises 13 residues. The V gene's germline CDR1 is SNHLY and CDR2 FYNNEI. V was trimmed by 3 bases and J by 5 bases, leaving 11 bases between them. The CDR3 bases are TGTGCCAGCAGTGACGGTGGTGTCCACGAGCAGTACTTC. Translating gives CASSDGGVHEQYF. Full variable domain (outside the CDR3, taken from reference TRBV2 and TRBJ2-7): EPEVTQTPSHQVTQMGQEVILRCVPISNHLYFYWYRQILGQKVEFLVSFYNNEISEKSEIFDDQFSVERPDGSNFTLKIRSTKLEDSAMYFCASSDGGVHEQYFGPGTRLTVT.

The chain links TRBV27 to TRBJ1-1, with 11 bases identical to TRBD1. CDR1 and CDR2 from the germline V gene are MNHEY and SMNVEV (reference sequence). The CDR3 runs to 17 residues. Trimming took 5 bases from V and 5 from J; bases not matched to a gene: 13. CDR3 sequence: CASSPPAWDRGGTEAFF. Written as DNA, the CDR3 is TGTGCCAGCAGTCCGCCTGCTTGGGACAGGGGGGGGACTGAAGCTTTCTTT.

CDR3 nucleotide sequence: TGTGCCACCAGCGGCAGACAGACACCCCTCCACTTT. Residues: CATSGRQTPLHF. This chain links TRBV15 with TRBJ1-6; D may be TRBD1 (5 bases). Per germline, CDR1 LNHNV and CDR2 YYDKDF (reference sequence). CDR3 size: 12 residues. Trimming took 5 bases from V and 11 from J, leaving 10 bases between them.

The chain joins TRBV6-5 to TRBJ2-7; D is perhaps TRBD1 (5 bases). The V end lost 5 bases, the J end lost 4 bases, and 12 bases lay between the germline ends. Germline V gene sequence: CDR1 MNHEY, CDR2 SVGAGI. CDR3 length: 13 residues. The CDR3 here is CASSQGLFYEQYF. The CDR3 DNA reads TGTGCCAGCAGTCAGGGTTTATTTTACGAGCAGTACTTC.

This clone was detected many times. The chain links TRBV7-9 to TRBJ1-1, with 9 bases aligning to TRBD1. Trimming removed 5 bases from V and 8 bases from J; junction bases left unmatched: 6. The CDR3 is 13 amino acids. From germline, CDR1 is SEHNR and CDR2 FQNEAQ (reference sequence). This CDR3 reads CASSKIGTGEAFF. The CDR3 DNA reads TGTGCCAGCAGCAAAATAGGGACAGGGGAAGCTTTCTTT.

The V and J genes are TRBV7-9 and TRBJ2-1, with D maybe TRBD2 (7 bases). Germline CDR1 is SEHNR and CDR2 is FQNEAQ (reference sequence). This CDR3 is built from 16 residues. The germline V and J ends were trimmed by 5 bases and 4 bases, with 18 bases remaining between them. The CDR3 DNA follows: TGTGCCAGCAGCCCAACGGTCGGGGGGACATACAATGAGCAGTTCTTC. It translates to CASSPTVGGTYNEQFF.

In regard to this clone: The junction departs from the called germline gene at one end, perhaps through a read error. The rearrangement links TRBV20-1 to TRBJ1-1, with no clear D. The germline V gene has CDR1 DFQATT and CDR2 SNEGSKA (reference sequence). The CDR3 spans 11 residues. CDR3 amino acids: CGVPWNTEAFF. CDR3 coding DNA: TGTGGAGTTCCCTGGAACACTGAAGCTTTCTTT.

This clone was counted between two and nine times. V and J are TRBV5-6 and TRBJ2-5; no clear D. Trimming removed 0 bases at V and 4 bases at J, with 7 bases between. CDR1 and CDR2 from the germline V gene are SGHDT and YYEEEE. This CDR3 has 13 residues. Here the CDR3 DNA reads TGTGCCAGCAGCTTGGATCAGCGAGAGACCCAGTACTTC. Translation: CASSLDQRETQYF.

The chain has TRBV29-1 and TRBJ2-3, with 8 bases identical to TRBD2. Germline V gene sequence: CDR1 SQVTM, CDR2 ANQGSEA. This CDR3 region has 14 residues. V shed 4 bases and J 2 bases; nucleotides not matched to a gene: 5. CDR3 residues: CSVARLAYTDTQYF. DNA for the CDR3: TGCAGCGTTGCCCGACTAGCGTACACAGATACGCAGTATTTT.

This clone was seen a single time. The rearrangement joins TRBV19 to TRBJ1-4; D is unclear. Germline CDR1 is LNHDA and CDR2 is SQIVND (reference sequence). Deletions cut 7 bases from V and 8 bases from J, with 17 bases between. The CDR3 has 14 amino acids. The CDR3 DNA follows: TGTGCCAGTAATTCCTTCCGCGAAGCCGAAAAACTGTTTTTT. Translation gives CASNSFREAEKLFF. Full variable domain (rest looked up from reference TRBV19 and TRBJ1-4): DGGITQSPKYLFRKEGQNVTLSCEQNLNHDAMYWYRQDPGQGLRLIYYSQIVNDFQKGDIAEGYSVSREKKESFPLTVTSAQKNPTAFYLCASNSFREAEKLFFGSGTQLSVL.

This clone has just a few counts. This rearrangement joins TRBV4-1 to TRBJ1-5; D remains unclear. Trimming took off 0 bases at V and 3 bases at J, with 6 bases between the two ends. The V gene's germline CDR1 is MGHRA and CDR2 YSYEKL. This CDR3 has 14 residues. The CDR3 DNA reads TGCGCCAGCAGCCAAGACGGAGTCAATCAGCCCCAGCATTTT. It yields the protein CASSQDGVNQPQHF.

J is TRBJ2-7 and V is TRBV7-9; 7 bases are a match to TRBD2. The junction had 9 bases not matched to a gene; V was cut back by 6 bases and J by 4 bases. CDR3 length: 14 amino acids. Per germline, CDR1 SEHNR and CDR2 FQNEAQ (reference sequence). CDR3 residues: CASRSGGREYEQYF. CDR3 bases: TGTGCCAGCAGATCCGGGGGGAGGGAGTACGAGCAGTACTTC.

The V call is TRBV10-3, the J call TRBJ1-1, with D possibly matching TRBD1 (6 bases). Germline V CDR1 and CDR2: ENHRY, SYGVKD. Deletions cut 5 bases from V and 1 base from J, with 11 bases between. The CDR3 covers 14 residues. CDR3 amino acids: CAISYDRRNTEAFF. The DNA of the CDR3 is TGTGCCATCAGTTATGACAGGCGGAACACTGAAGCTTTCTTT.

The V and J genes are TRBV3-1 (or the pseudogene TRBV3-2) and TRBJ1-4; D remains ambiguous. This CDR3 contains 15 residues. Germline V gene data show CDR1 as LGHDT and CDR2 as YNNKEL (reference sequence). V was clipped by 4 bases and J by 1 base, with 10 bases between them. CDR3 coding DNA: TGTGCCAGCAGCCCCCGTCGGGGAACTAATGAAAAACTGTTTTTT. It translates to CASSPRRGTNEKLFF.

This chain links TRBV7-9 with TRBJ1-4; D is ambiguous. The germline CDR1 and CDR2 sequences are SEHNR and FQNEAQ (reference sequence). Between the trimmed V and J ends, which lost 5 bases and 14 bases, there was a span of 24 bases. There are 15 residues in the CDR3. CDR3 in DNA: TGTGCCAGCAGCCTTCAACATTCTGATACAGAGGGTCTGTTTTTT. Translating gives CASSLQHSDTEGLFF.

The chain employs TRBV6-5 and TRBJ2-7, with TRBD1 matching over 7 bases. Losses at the gene ends were 4 bases for V and 3 bases for J; bases not matched to a gene: 6. This CDR3 spans 14 amino acids. In germline, CDR1 is MNHEY, CDR2 SVGAGI. DNA of the CDR3: TGTGCCAGCAGTTCCGCAGGGGGTAACTACGAGCAGTACTTC. Translation: CASSSAGGNYEQYF.

The chain is built from TRBV12-3 or TRBV12-4 and TRBJ1-1; a weak D match, TRBD1 (5 bases). The ends were cut back, 5 bases at V and 2 bases at J, with 9 bases in the middle. The CDR3 contains 13 residues. This CDR3 reads CASSLDSNTEAFF. DNA of the CDR3: TGTGCCAGCAGTCTTGACAGTAACACTGAAGCTTTCTTT.

The chain carries TRBV7-9 and TRBJ2-1, with a weak D call TRBD1 (5 bases). Germline CDR1 reads SEHNR; CDR2 reads FQNEAQ (reference sequence). The CDR3 runs 13 residues. Trimming left V 6 bases short and J 6 bases short, with 12 bases between. The CDR3 DNA follows: TGTGCCAGCAGACAGGCTGGGTCCAATGAGCAGTTCTTC. It encodes CASRQAGSNEQFF.

The chain has TRBV21-1 and TRBJ2-3; the table's D call of TRBD2 was not tested on the DNA. TRBV21-1 has pseudogene status. There are 17 residues in the CDR3. As DNA, the CDR3 is TGTGCCAGCAGCAAATCGGGGGGTCCGGCCCGCACAGATACGCAGTATTTT. Amino acid sequence: CASSKSGGPARTDTQYF.

This clone has just a few counts. The chain employs TRBV28 and TRBJ1-6; 9 bases match TRBD1. Looked up from germline, CDR1 is MDHEN and CDR2 is SYDVKM. The V gene end was trimmed by 5 bases and the J gene end by 9 bases; junction bases not matched to a gene: 8. CDR3 size: 15 residues. CDR3 amino acids: CASSTPGQGISPLHF. The CDR3 coding sequence is TGTGCCAGCAGTACTCCGGGACAGGGAATTTCACCCCTCCACTTT.

The V call is TRBV2, the J call TRBJ2-7, with TRBD2 matching over 9 bases. Germline CDR1 and CDR2: SNHLY and FYNNEI. V shed 2 bases, J shed 3 bases, and the junction held 5 bases outside the gene matches. CDR3 length: 15 residues. CDR3 DNA: TGTGCCAGCAGTGAATTGACTAGCGGATACTACGAGCAGTACTTC. Its translation: CASSELTSGYYEQYF.

This clone was recorded at least ten times. This chain connects TRBV27 to TRBJ2-2, with D possibly being TRBD1 (5 bases). This CDR3 is built from 14 residues. The germline V gene encodes CDR1 MNHEY and CDR2 SMNVEV (reference sequence). Between the trimmed V and J ends, which lost 5 bases and 6 bases, there was a span of 13 bases. The CDR3 here is CASSRHGAAGELFF. The CDR3 DNA reads as TGTGCCAGCAGTCGCCATGGGGCGGCCGGGGAGCTGTTTTTT.

This clone was picked up a small number of times. Other nucleotide sequences in the sample specify the same CDR3. The chain employs TRBV6-5 and TRBJ1-3; 8 bases align to TRBD1. Trimming removed 0 bases from V and 2 bases from J; junction bases left unmatched: 3. The CDR3 sequence is 16 residues long. Germline V gene sequence: CDR1 MNHEY, CDR2 SVGAGI. DNA for the CDR3: TGTGCCAGCAGTTACTCGGGACAGGCCACTGGAAACACCATATATTTT. This translates into CASSYSGQATGNTIYF.

This chain connects TRBV6-6 to TRBJ2-1; 11 positions match TRBD2. V dropped 5 bases and J dropped 5; count of bases not matched to a gene: 5. Germline V gene lookup returns CDR1 MNHNY and CDR2 SVGAGI (reference sequence). The CDR3 runs 15 residues. The CDR3 sequence: CASSNPGLADNEQFF. The DNA of the CDR3 is TGTGCCAGCAGTAACCCGGGACTAGCGGACAATGAGCAGTTCTTC.

This sequence joins TRBV11-2 and TRBJ2-1; the D is unclear. The ends were cut back, 5 bases at V and 6 bases at J, with 11 bases in the middle. Germline V gene sequence: CDR1 SGHAT, CDR2 FQNNGV. This CDR3 spans 13 amino acids. CDR3 sequence reads: CASSALVSNEQFF. In DNA, the CDR3 is TGTGCCAGCAGCGCCCTGGTCAGCAATGAGCAGTTCTTC.

This clone has a single count. This chain joins TRBV19 and TRBJ2-5, with 10 bases identical to TRBD1. The CDR3 is 16 residues long. The V and J ends lost 5 bases and 5 bases, in that order; junction bases with no gene match: 11. CDR1 LNHDA and CDR2 SQIVND come from the germline V gene (reference sequence). This chain's CDR3 is CASSHPRDRGRETQYF. CDR3 DNA: TGTGCCAGTAGTCATCCTAGGGACAGGGGTAGGGAGACCCAGTACTTC.